A selection of T cell receptor beta chains follows, all from one sample in a study of cytomegalovirus exposure and HLA in healthy donors. Measured with immunoSEQ multiplex PCR; TCRdb has only the in-frame clones, and not every one. The table shows 95,000 to 100,000 clones, with about four fifths occurring only once. Sequenced sample: PBMCs. All receptors come from a woman between 35 and 50 years old in good health and CMV-seronegative. The CDR3 runs from the conserved cysteine through the conserved F or W. A D gene is named only where the DNA matches it firmly. Only part of the rows carry a size: once, few, many, or a class if the clone is expanded.

V: TRBV7-9
J: TRBJ2-2
D: NA
size: NA
CDR3: CASSLLTQNTGELFF
DNA: TGTGCCAGCAGCTTGTTGACACAGAACACCGGGGAGCTGTTTTTT

V: TRBV6-5
J: TRBJ1-4
D: TRBD1
size: NA
CDR3: CASSSGQSNEKLFF
DNA: TGTGCCAGCAGTTCGGGACAGTCGAATGAAAAACTGTTTTTT

V: TRBV18
J: TRBJ1-2
D: TRBD1
size: once
CDR3: CASSPDRVYGYTF
DNA: TGTGCCAGCTCCCCCGACAGGGTCTATGGCTACACCTTC

V: TRBV27
J: TRBJ1-6
D: TRBD1
size: few
CDR3: CASSLRFRGTENSPLHF
DNA: TGTGCCAGCAGTTTAAGGTTTAGGGGGACAGAGAATTCACCCCTCCACTTT

V: TRBV7-9
J: TRBJ1-6
D: NA
size: NA
CDR3: CSSTQTGRSPLHF
DNA: TGTTCCAGCACCCAAACAGGGCGTTCACCCCTCCACTTT

V: TRBV30
J: TRBJ1-6
D: NA
size: NA
CDR3: CAWSHHSDSYNSPLHF
DNA: TGTGCCTGGAGCCACCACAGTGACTCCTATAATTCACCCCTCCACTTT

V: TRBV27
J: TRBJ1-4
D: NA
size: NA
CDR3: CASRTAGKEKLFF
DNA: TGTGCCAGCAGGACTGCCGGGAAGGAAAAACTGTTTTTT

V: TRBV5-1
J: TRBJ2-5
D: TRBD2
size: NA
CDR3: CASSFTSGTQETQYF
DNA: TGCGCCAGCAGCTTTACTAGCGGGACCCAAGAGACCCAGTACTTC

V: TRBV10-3
J: TRBJ2-7
D: TRBD2
size: NA
CDR3: CAISGTSDYEQYF
DNA: TGTGCCATCTCCGGGACTAGCGACTACGAGCAGTACTTC

V: TRBV5-8
J: TRBJ2-5
D: NA
size: NA
CDR3: CASTPGAGIGYETQYF
DNA: TGTGCCAGCACCCCAGGGGCAGGGATTGGGTACGAGACCCAGTACTTC

V: TRBV2
J: TRBJ2-7
D: TRBD1
size: NA
CDR3: CASSDRTGGRYEQYF
DNA: TGTGCCAGCAGTGATAGGACAGGGGGCAGGTACGAGCAGTACTTC

V: TRBV6-1
J: TRBJ2-7
D: TRBD2
size: NA
CDR3: CASSRTSGYEQYF
DNA: TGTGCCAGCAGTCGGACTAGCGGTTACGAGCAGTACTTC

V: TRBV5-4
J: TRBJ2-7
D: TRBD2
size: NA
CDR3: CASSLGPAGGPLDYEQYF
DNA: TGTGCCAGCAGCTTGGGTCCAGCGGGAGGGCCACTAGACTACGAGCAGTACTTC

V: TRBV4-2
J: TRBJ2-1
D: TRBD2
size: NA
CDR3: CASSQDGLAGLKPYNEQFF
DNA: TGTGCCAGCAGCCAAGATGGGCTAGCGGGCCTCAAACCTTACAATGAGCAGTTCTTC

V: TRBV18
J: TRBJ2-2
D: TRBD1
size: NA
CDR3: CASSPLGTGGNSGELFF
DNA: TGTGCCAGCTCACCACTCGGGACAGGGGGCAACAGCGGGGAGCTGTTTTTT

V: TRBV11-1
J: TRBJ1-1
D: NA
size: NA
CDR3: CASSWRQDLAEAFF
DNA: TGTGCCAGCAGCTGGCGACAGGACCTGGCTGAAGCTTTCTTT